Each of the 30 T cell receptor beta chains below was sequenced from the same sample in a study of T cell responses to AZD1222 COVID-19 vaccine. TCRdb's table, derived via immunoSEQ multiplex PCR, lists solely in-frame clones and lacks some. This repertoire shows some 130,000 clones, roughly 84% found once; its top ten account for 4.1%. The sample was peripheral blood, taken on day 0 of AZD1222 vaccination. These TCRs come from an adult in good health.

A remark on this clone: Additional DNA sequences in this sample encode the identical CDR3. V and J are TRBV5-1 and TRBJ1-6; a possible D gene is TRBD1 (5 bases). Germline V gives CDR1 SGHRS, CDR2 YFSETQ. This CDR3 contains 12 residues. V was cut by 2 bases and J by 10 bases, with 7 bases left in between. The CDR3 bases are TGCGCCAGCAGCTTAGGGGACTCACCCCTCCACTTT. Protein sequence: CASSLGDSPLHF.

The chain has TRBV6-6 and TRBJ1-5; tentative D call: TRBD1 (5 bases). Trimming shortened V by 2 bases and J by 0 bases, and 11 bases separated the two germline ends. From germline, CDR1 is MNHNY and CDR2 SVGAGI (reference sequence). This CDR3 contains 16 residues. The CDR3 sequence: CASSYGRGSSNQPQHF. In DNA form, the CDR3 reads TGTGCCAGCAGTTACGGGCGGGGGAGTAGCAATCAGCCCCAGCATTTT.

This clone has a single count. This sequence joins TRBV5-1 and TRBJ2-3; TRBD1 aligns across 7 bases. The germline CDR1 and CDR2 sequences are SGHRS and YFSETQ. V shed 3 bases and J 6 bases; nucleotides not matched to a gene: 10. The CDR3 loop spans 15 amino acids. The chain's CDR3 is CASSSRGSALDTQYF. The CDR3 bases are TGCGCCAGCAGCTCCAGGGGGTCCGCACTGGATACGCAGTATTTT.

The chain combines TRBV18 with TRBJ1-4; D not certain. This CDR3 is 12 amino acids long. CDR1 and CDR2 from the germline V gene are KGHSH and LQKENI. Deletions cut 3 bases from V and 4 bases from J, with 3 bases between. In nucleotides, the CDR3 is TGTGCCAGCTCACCCGGTAATGAAAAACTGTTTTTT. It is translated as CASSPGNEKLFF.

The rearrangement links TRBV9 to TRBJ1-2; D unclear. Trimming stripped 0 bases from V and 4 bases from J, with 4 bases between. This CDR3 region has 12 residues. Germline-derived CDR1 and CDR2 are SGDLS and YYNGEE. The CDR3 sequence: CASSVDGYGYTF. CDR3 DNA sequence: TGTGCCAGCAGCGTAGATGGCTATGGCTACACCTTC.

The CDR3 DNA reads TGCGCCAGCAGCTCAGGGGATTACACAGATACGCAGTATTTT. Protein: CASSSGDYTDTQYF. The V call is TRBV5-1, the J call TRBJ2-3; D is perhaps TRBD1 (6 bases). Germline V gives CDR1 SGHRS, CDR2 YFSETQ. Deletions cut 3 bases from V and 2 bases from J, with 10 bases between. The CDR3 spans 14 residues. The complete variable domain, with remaining parts taken from reference TRBV5-1 and TRBJ2-3, reads KAGVTQTPRYLIKTRGQQVTLSCSPISGHRSVSWYQQTPGQGLQFLFEYFSETQRNKGNFPGRFSGRQFSNSRSEMNVSTLELGDSALYLCASSSGDYTDTQYFGPGTRLTVL.

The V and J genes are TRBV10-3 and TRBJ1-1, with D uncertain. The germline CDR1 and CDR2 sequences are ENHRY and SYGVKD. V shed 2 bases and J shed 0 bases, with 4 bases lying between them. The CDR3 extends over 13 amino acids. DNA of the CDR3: TGTGCCATCAGTGAGGGGGTGAACACTGAAGCTTTCTTT. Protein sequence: CAISEGVNTEAFF.

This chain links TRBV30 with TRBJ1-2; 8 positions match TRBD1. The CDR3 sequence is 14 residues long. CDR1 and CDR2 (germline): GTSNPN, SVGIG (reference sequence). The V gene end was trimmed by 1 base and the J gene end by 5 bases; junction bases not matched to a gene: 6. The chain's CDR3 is CAWSEQGGIYGYTF. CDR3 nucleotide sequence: TGTGCCTGGAGTGAACAGGGGGGAATTTATGGCTACACCTTC.

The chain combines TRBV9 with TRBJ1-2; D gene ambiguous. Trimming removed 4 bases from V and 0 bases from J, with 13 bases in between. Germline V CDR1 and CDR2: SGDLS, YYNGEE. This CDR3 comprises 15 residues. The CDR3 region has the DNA TGTGCCAGCAGCTCGGACGGAAACTCTAACTATGGCTACACCTTC. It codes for CASSSDGNSNYGYTF. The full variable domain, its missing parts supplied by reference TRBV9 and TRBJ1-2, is DSGVTQTPKHLITATGQRVTLRCSPRSGDLSVYWYQQSLDQGLQFLIQYYNGEERAKGNILERFSAQQFPDLHSELNLSSLELGDSALYFCASSSDGNSNYGYTFGSGTRLTVV.

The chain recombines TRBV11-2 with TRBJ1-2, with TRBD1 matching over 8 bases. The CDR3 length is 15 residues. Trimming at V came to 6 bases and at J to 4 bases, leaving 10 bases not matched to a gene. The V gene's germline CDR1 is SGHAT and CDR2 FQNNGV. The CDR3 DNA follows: TGTGCCAGCAGTGACCCGAGACAGGGGACCTATGGCTACACCTTC. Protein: CASSDPRQGTYGYTF.

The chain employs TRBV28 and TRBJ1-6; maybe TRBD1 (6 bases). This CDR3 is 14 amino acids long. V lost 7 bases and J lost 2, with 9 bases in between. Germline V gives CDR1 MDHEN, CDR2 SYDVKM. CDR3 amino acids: CASNRGPYNSPLHF. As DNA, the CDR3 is TGTGCCAGCAACCGGGGGCCCTATAATTCACCCCTCCACTTT.

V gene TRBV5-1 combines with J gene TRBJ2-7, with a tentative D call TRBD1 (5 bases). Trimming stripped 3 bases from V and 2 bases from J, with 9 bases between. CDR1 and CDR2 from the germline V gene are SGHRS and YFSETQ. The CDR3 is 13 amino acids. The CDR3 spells CASSSDSAYEQYF. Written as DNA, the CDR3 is TGCGCCAGCAGCTCCGACAGCGCCTACGAGCAGTACTTC.

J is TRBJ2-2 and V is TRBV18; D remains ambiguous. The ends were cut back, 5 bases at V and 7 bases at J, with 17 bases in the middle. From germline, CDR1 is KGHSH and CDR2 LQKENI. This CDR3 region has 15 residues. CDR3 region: CASSALSSKVGELFF. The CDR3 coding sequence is TGTGCCAGCTCAGCCCTCTCCAGTAAAGTCGGGGAGCTGTTTTTT.

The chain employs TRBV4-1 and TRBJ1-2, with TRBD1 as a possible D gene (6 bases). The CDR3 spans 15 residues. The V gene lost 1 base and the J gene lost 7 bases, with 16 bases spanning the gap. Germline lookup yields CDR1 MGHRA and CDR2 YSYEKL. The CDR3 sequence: CASSQVRTEASGYTF. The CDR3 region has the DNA TGCGCCAGCAGCCAAGTGCGGACAGAAGCTAGTGGCTACACCTTC.

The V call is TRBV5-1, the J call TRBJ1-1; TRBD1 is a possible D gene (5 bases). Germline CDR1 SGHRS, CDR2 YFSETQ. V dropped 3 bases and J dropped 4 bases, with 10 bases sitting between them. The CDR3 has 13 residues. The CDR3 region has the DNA TGCGCCAGCAGCTCGGGGGGTTTCACTGAAGCTTTCTTT. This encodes CASSSGGFTEAFF.

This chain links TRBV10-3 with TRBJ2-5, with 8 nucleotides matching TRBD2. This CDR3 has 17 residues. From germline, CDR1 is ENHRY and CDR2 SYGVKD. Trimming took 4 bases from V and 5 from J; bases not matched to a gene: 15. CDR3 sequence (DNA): TGTGCCATCAGTGTCTCGGGCGGGGGGAACCTTCGGGAGACCCAGTACTTC. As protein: CAISVSGGGNLRETQYF.

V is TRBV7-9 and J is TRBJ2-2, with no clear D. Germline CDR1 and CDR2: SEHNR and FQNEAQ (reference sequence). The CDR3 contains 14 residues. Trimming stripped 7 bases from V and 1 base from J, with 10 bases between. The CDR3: CASTSRVNTGELFF. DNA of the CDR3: TGTGCCAGCACCTCCCGGGTGAACACCGGGGAGCTGTTTTTT.

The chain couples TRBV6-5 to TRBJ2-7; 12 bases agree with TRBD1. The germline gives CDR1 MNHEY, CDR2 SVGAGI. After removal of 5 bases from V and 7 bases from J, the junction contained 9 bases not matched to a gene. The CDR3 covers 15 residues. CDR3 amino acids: CASSQRPGQGAEQYF. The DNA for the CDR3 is TGTGCCAGCAGTCAAAGACCGGGACAGGGGGCAGAGCAGTACTTC.

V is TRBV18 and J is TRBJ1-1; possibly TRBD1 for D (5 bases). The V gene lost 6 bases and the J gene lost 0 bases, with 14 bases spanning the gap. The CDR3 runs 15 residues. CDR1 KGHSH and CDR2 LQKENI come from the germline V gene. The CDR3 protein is CASSSLGGMNTEAFF. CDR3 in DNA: TGTGCCAGCTCCTCTCTGGGGGGGATGAACACTGAAGCTTTCTTT.

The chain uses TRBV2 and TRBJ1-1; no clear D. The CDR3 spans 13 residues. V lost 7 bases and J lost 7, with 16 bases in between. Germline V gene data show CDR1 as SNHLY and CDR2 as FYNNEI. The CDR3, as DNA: TGTGCCAGCACTCCTCGGCGGGCAGATGAAGCTTTCTTT. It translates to CASTPRRADEAFF.

In DNA, the CDR3 is TGTGCCAGCAGCTTAAGAGGGGGCTTCACCGGGGAGCTGTTTTTT. This encodes CASSLRGGFTGELFF. V usage is TRBV11-2 and J usage is TRBJ2-2; 7 bases fit TRBD1. This CDR3 spans 15 amino acids. Germline trimming cut 2 bases from V and 4 bases from J; bases unmatched to any gene: 4. Germline CDR1 SGHAT, CDR2 FQNNGV.

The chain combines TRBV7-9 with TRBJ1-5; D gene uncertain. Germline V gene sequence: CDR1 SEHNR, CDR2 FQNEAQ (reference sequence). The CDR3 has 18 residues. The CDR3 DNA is TGTGCAACTGGGGATAGACCGCTACCCCCTTATAGCAATCAGCCCCAGCATTTT. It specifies CATGDRPLPPYSNQPQHF. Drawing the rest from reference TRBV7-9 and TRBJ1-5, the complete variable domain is DTGVSQNPRHKITKRGQNVTFRCDPISEHNRLYWYRQTLGQGPEFLTYFQNEAQLEKSRLLSDRFSAERPKGSFSTLEIQRTEQGDSAMYLCATGDRPLPPYSNQPQHFGDGTRLSIL.

This CDR3 is CASSLQGMGTDTQYF. The CDR3 coding sequence is TGTGCCAGCAGCCTTCAGGGGATGGGGACAGATACGCAGTATTTT. The chain is built from TRBV3-1 (or the pseudogene TRBV3-2) and TRBJ2-3; possible D gene TRBD1, 6 bases. This CDR3 has 15 residues. V was trimmed by 4 bases and J by 3 bases, leaving 14 bases between them. The germline CDR1 and CDR2 sequences are LGHDT and YNNKEL (reference sequence).

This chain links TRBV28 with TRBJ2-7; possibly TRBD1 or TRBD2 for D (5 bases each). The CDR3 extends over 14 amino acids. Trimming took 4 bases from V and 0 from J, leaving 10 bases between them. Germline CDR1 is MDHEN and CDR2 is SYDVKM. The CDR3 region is CASSSPGTSYEQYF. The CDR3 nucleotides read TGTGCCAGCAGTTCCCCGGGGACCTCCTACGAGCAGTACTTC.

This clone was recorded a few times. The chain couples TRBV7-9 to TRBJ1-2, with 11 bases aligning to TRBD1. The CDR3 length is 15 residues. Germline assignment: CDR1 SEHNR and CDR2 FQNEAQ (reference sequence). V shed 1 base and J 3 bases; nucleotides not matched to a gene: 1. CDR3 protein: CASSLEGQGDYGYTF. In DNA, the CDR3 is TGTGCCAGCAGCTTAGAGGGACAGGGGGACTATGGCTACACCTTC.

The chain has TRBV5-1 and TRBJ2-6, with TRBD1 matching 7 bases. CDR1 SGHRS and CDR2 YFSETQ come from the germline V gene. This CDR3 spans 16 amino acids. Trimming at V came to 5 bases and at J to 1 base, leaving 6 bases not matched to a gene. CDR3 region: CASRTGQSSGANVLTF. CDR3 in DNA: TGCGCCAGCAGGACAGGGCAATCTTCTGGGGCCAACGTCCTGACTTTC.

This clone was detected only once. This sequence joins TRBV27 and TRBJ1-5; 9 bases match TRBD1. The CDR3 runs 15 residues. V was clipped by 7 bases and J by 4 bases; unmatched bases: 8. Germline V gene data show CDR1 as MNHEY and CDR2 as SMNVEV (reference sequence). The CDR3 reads CASKVQGAVNQPQHF. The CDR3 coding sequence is TGTGCCAGCAAAGTACAGGGGGCGGTTAATCAGCCCCAGCATTTT.

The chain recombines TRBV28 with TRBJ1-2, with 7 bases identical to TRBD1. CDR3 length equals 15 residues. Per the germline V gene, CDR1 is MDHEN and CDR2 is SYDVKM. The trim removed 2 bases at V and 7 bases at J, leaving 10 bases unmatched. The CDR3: CASSLNVQGGSGYTF. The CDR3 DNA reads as TGTGCCAGCAGTTTAAACGTCCAGGGGGGTAGTGGCTACACCTTC.

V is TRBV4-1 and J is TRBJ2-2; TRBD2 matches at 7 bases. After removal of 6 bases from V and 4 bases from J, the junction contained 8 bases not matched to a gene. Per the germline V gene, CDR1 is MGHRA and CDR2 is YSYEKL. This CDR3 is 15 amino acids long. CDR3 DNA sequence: TGCGCCAGCAGACAAAACGGGGGGACCACCGGGGAGCTGTTTTTT. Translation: CASRQNGGTTGELFF.

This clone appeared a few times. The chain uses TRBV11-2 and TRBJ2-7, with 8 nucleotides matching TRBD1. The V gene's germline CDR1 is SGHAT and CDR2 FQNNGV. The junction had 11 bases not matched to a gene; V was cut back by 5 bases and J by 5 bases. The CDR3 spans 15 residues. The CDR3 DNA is TGTGCCAGCAGCCTCGGACAGGGAGGAAGAAACGAGCAGTACTTC. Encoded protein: CASSLGQGGRNEQYF.